These T cell receptor beta chains were read from a single sample in a study of cytomegalovirus exposure and HLA in healthy donors. The assay was immunoSEQ multiplex PCR, and TCRdb's table has in-frame clones only and misses some. Here the sample spans under 200,000 clones, approximately 80% being singletons. The sequenced material came from PBMCs. Receptors were obtained from a young woman in good health and CMV-seronegative. Both conserved end residues are part of each CDR3. D genes are given only for firm matches. Clone size, where shown, is once, few, many, or a class for clones that have expanded.

V	D	J	size	DNA	CDR3
TRBV28	TRBD2	TRBJ2-7	-	TGTGCCAGCAGCTCTACGGGACTAGCGGCCTCCTACGAGCAGTACTTC	CASSSTGLAASYEQYF
TRBV6-5	-	TRBJ1-2	once	TGTGCCAGCAGTCTCCCGGGGAACTATGGCTACACCTTC	CASSLPGNYGYTF
TRBV7-9	-	TRBJ1-6	-	TGTGCCAGCAGCAAGGAGGGTCGCTCACCCCTCCACTTT	CASSKEGRSPLHF
TRBV4-1	-	TRBJ2-3	few	TGCGCCAGCAGCCAAGATTGGGGGGGGCGGACAGATACGCAGTATTTT	CASSQDWGGRTDTQYF
TRBV10-1	-	TRBJ2-7	-	TGCGCCAGCAGTGAGTCAGACAGGCCCTACGAGCAGTACTTC	CASSESDRPYEQYF
TRBV28	-	TRBJ2-5	-	TGTGCCAGCAGCCTCTCGGGTAGAGGGGAGACCCAGTACTTC	CASSLSGRGETQYF
TRBV7-9	-	TRBJ2-7	-	TGTGCCAGCAGCTTTGTAAGGGTGAGTCAGGGCGAGCAGTACTTC	CASSFVRVSQGEQYF
TRBV15	-	TRBJ2-2	few	TGTGCCACCGTCCAAATAGACTGGTTAGGCACCGGGGAGCTGTTTTTT	CATVQIDWLGTGELFF
TRBV4-3	TRBD2	TRBJ2-3	once	TGCGCCAGCAGCCCCAACGGGGGGGCGGGTCGGACAGATACGCAGTATTTT	CASSPNGGAGRTDTQYF
TRBV6-5	TRBD1	TRBJ1-1	-	TGTGCCAGCAGATTTATGACAGGGTCGACTGAAGCTTTCTTT	CASRFMTGSTEAFF
TRBV13	TRBD2	TRBJ2-1	-	TGTGCCAGCAGCTTAGCCCTACCGGGACTAGCTTTTAGTGGGGAGTTCTTC	CASSLALPGLAFSGEFF
TRBV14	-	TRBJ1-2	-	TGTGCCAGCAGCCTAAACAGAGCTAACTATGGCTACACCTTC	CASSLNRANYGYTF
TRBV5-1	-	TRBJ1-1	-	TGCGCCAGCAGCTTAGGGAGTGAAGCTTTCTTT	CASSLGSEAFF
TRBV18	-	TRBJ1-2	-	TGTGCCAGCTCTGACGTTCCAGGGGTAGGGTACTATGGCTACACCTTC	CASSDVPGVGYYGYTF
TRBV10-3	TRBD1	TRBJ2-7	-	TGTGCCATCATGGGCAGGGGGCGAAGCGAGCAGTACTTC	CAIMGRGRSEQYF
TRBV7-9	TRBD1	TRBJ1-6	-	TGTGCCAGCAGCCTCCGGGACAGGGGTGATTCACCCCTCCACTTT	CASSLRDRGDSPLHF
TRBV6-5	TRBD2	TRBJ2-3	-	TGTGCCAGCAGGGGGACTAACTCTGGCACAGATACGCAGTATTTT	CASRGTNSGTDTQYF
TRBV11-2	-	TRBJ2-1	-	TGTGCCAGCAGTCCCCTTCAGAGCGGGCGGGACTACAATGAGCAGTTCTTC	CASSPLQSGRDYNEQFF
TRBV4-2	TRBD2	TRBJ2-3	-	TGTGCCAGCAGCCAAGATTTGGGGACTAGCGGGCTTTCTTTT	CASSQDLGTSGLSF
TRBV18	TRBD1	TRBJ1-5	-	TGTGCCAGCTCACCACCCGACAGGGCCTCTTATCAGCCCCAGCATTTT	CASSPPDRASYQPQHF
TRBV5-4	-	TRBJ2-2	-	TGTGCCAGCAGCCCCAAGCCGAATCACCTTAGGGGGAACACCGGGGAGCTGTTTTTT	CASSPKPNHLRGNTGELFF
TRBV7-9	TRBD1	TRBJ1-1	-	TGTTCCAGCAGCAGCCGGGACAGGGGGTTTGGGGCTGAAGCTTTCTTT	CSSSSRDRGFGAEAFF
TRBV19	TRBD1	TRBJ2-2	-	TGTGCCAGTACTAAACCGGGACAGGGGAACACCGGGGAGCTGTTTTTT	CASTKPGQGNTGELFF
TRBV19	-	TRBJ1-1	-	TGTGCCAGTAACTCTGGGAGGGTACTCGGGGACACTGAAGCTTTCTTT	CASNSGRVLGDTEAFF
TRBV7-9	-	TRBJ1-1	-	TGTGCCAGCAGCTTAGCGGAGGCCATGAACACTGAAGCTTTCTTT	CASSLAEAMNTEAFF
TRBV9	-	TRBJ2-2	-	TGTGCCAGCAGCGTAGTTTCGGCAGACTCCGGGGAGCTGTTTTTT	CASSVVSADSGELFF
TRBV5-8	-	TRBJ2-1	-	TGTGCCAGCAGAGAGGACTGGTCCTACAATGAGCAGTTCTTC	CASREDWSYNEQFF
TRBV6-1	TRBD2	TRBJ2-3	-	TGTGCCAGCAGTGAATCGGCTAGCGGACCTACGCAGTATTTT	CASSESASGPTQYF
TRBV5-6	-	TRBJ2-3	-	TGTGCCAGCAGCAGTTACCGGACAAGTACCACAGATACGCAGTATTTT	CASSSYRTSTTDTQYF
TRBV7-9	TRBD2	TRBJ2-3	-	TGTGCCAGCAGCAAGGGACTAGCGGGAGGGAAGTATACGCAGTATTTT	CASSKGLAGGKYTQYF
TRBV5-4	-	TRBJ2-3	many	TGTGCCAGCAGCTCACCTCGGGACTCGTGGGATACGCAGTATTTT	CASSSPRDSWDTQYF